These 8 T cell receptor beta chains were sequenced from one sample in a study of blood T cell repertoires in COVID-19 (dated by TCRdb to the early 2020s). To prepare the library, the immunoSEQ multiplex PCR assay was applied. Here the immuneACCESS table is served through TCRdb, limited to in-frame sequences with V and J called. Missing clones are a known gap in these copies; in checked studies unresolved V genes cover under half, and the rest lacks a known reason. The sample has 140,000 or so clones on record, more than 75% of them singletons. The ten largest clones add up to 4.2% of the sample. Sequencing input: peripheral blood. Every receptor here comes from a man between 60 and 75 years old with acute or convalescent COVID-19.

V gene TRBV20-1 combines with J gene TRBJ2-1; 9 bases match TRBD2. The V gene's germline CDR1 is DFQATT and CDR2 SNEGSKA (reference sequence). V lost 6 bases and J lost 10; bases outside the gene matches: 4. The CDR3 length is 11 residues. The CDR3 here is CSAASGNEQFF. In DNA, the CDR3 is TGCAGTGCAGCTAGCGGGAACGAGCAGTTCTTC.

The table lists this clone with a few counts. The J gene is TRBJ2-1, the V gene TRBV3-1 (or the pseudogene TRBV3-2); the D gene is possibly TRBD2 (6 bases). Germline V CDR1 and CDR2: LGHDT, YNNKEL (reference sequence). Trimming removed 0 bases at V and 15 bases at J, with 18 bases between. The CDR3 contains 14 residues. CDR3 nucleotide sequence: TGTGCCAGCAGCCAAGATGGTGGTAGCGGTTCTCCGTTCTTC. Amino acids: CASSQDGGSGSPFF.

Only a few counts were recorded for this clone. The chain has TRBV4-1 and TRBJ2-5; tentative D call: TRBD2 (5 bases). The V and J ends lost 1 base and 5 bases respectively, with 8 bases between them. The CDR3 is 13 residues long. Germline CDR1 is MGHRA and CDR2 is YSYEKL. CDR3 amino acids: CASSQARGETQYF. The CDR3 DNA reads as TGCGCCAGCAGCCAAGCTAGAGGGGAGACCCAGTACTTC.

The rearrangement links TRBV28 to TRBJ1-1; a weak D match, TRBD1 (5 bases). Germline lookup yields CDR1 MDHEN and CDR2 SYDVKM. The CDR3 runs to 13 residues. Trimming pared 1 base from V and 6 bases from J, leaving 9 bases between. CDR3 DNA: TGTGCCAGCAGTTTATCAGGGTCCCCTGAAGCTTTCTTT. It encodes CASSLSGSPEAFF.

The gene calls are TRBV9 and TRBJ1-6, with a possible D match to TRBD1 (5 bases). The CDR3 consists of 14 residues. Trimming removed 4 bases from V and 6 bases from J, with 11 bases in between. Germline CDR1 reads SGDLS; CDR2 reads YYNGEE. In nucleotides, the CDR3 is TGTGCCAGCAGCAACAGGAGAGTTAATTCACCCCTCCACTTT. Protein sequence: CASSNRRVNSPLHF.

The CDR3 loop reads CASSSRSRDRVYGETQYF. For the CDR3, the DNA is TGTGCCAGCAGCTCCAGAAGCCGGGACAGGGTGTACGGGGAGACCCAGTACTTC. The rearrangement links TRBV5-5 to TRBJ2-5, with 9 positions matching TRBD1. This CDR3 comprises 18 residues. The trim removed 3 bases at V and 5 bases at J, leaving 17 bases unmatched. CDR1 SGHKS and CDR2 YYEKEE come from the germline V gene (reference sequence).

This chain links TRBV3-1 (or the pseudogene TRBV3-2) with TRBJ2-3, with D possibly being TRBD1 (5 bases). Germline V CDR1 and CDR2: LGHDT, YNNKEL (reference sequence). This CDR3 has 16 residues. V dropped 1 base and J dropped 0 bases, with 11 bases sitting between them. CDR3 DNA: TGTGCCAGCAGCCAAGGCTGGGCAGGGAGCACAGATACGCAGTATTTT. Translated, it gives CASSQGWAGSTDTQYF.

This rearrangement joins TRBV27 to TRBJ2-1; 10 bases fit TRBD2. The CDR3 contains 15 residues. Trimming cost V 5 bases and J 2 bases; bases outside gene matches: 3. Germline CDR1 and CDR2: MNHEY and SMNVEV (reference sequence). The CDR3 sequence is CASSPLAGAYNEQFF. The CDR3 region has the DNA TGTGCCAGCAGTCCGCTAGCGGGAGCCTACAATGAGCAGTTCTTC.